This T cell receptor beta chain was identified during a study of shared clonotypes between healthy human individuals. Turning to the study itself: Three CD4 naive, three CD4 memory, two CD8 naive and one CD8 memory plate were used per donor.

Germline V CDR1 and CDR2: GTSNPN, SVGIG (reference sequence). The CDR3 spans 13 residues. The V end lost 2 bases, the J end lost 7 bases, and 12 bases lay between the germline ends. Some clones are missing from TCRdb's copy, which holds only in-frame ones; the method was immunoSEQ multiplex PCR. This repertoire shows over 100,000 clones, 68% found once; its top ten account for 24%. This clone has more than one count but fewer than ten. The source of this sequence is a woman in her 30s in good health. The V gene is TRBV30, the J gene TRBJ1-5; no reliable D call. The specimen sequenced was memory CD8+ T cells sorted from blood. The sample's subset: CD45RO+ cells pooled with CCR7-negative TemRA cells. The CDR3 reads CAWSREGVQPQHF. The CDR3 nucleotides read TGTGCCTGGAGTAGAGAGGGTGTCCAGCCCCAGCATTTT. Combining the CDR3 with reference TRBV30 and TRBJ1-5 gives the whole variable domain SQTIHQWPATLVQPVGSPLSLECTVEGTSNPNLYWYRQAAGRGLQLLFYSVGIGQISSEVPQNLSASRPQDRQFILSSKKLLLSDSGFYLCAWSREGVQPQHFGDGTRLSIL.